These 30 T cell receptor beta chains originate from one sample sequenced in a study of blood T cell repertoires in COVID-19. Sequencing used immunoSEQ multiplex PCR; TCRdb keeps in-frame clones, though not all of them. The data contain tens of thousands of clones, 80% to 90% of them singletons. The sequencing input was peripheral blood. Receptors originate from a human donor in a cohort sampled during active COVID-19.

The chain couples TRBV7-2 to TRBJ2-2, with unresolved D. Germline values: CDR1 SGHTA, CDR2 FQGNSA. The CDR3 length is 12 residues. Trimming pared 1 base from V and 7 bases from J, leaving 4 bases between. CDR3 DNA sequence: TGTGCCAGCAGCTTAGGGCTCGGGGAGCTGTTTTTT. This translates into CASSLGLGELFF.

J is TRBJ2-2 and V is TRBV27, with a weak D call TRBD1 (5 bases). From germline, CDR1 is MNHEY and CDR2 SMNVEV (reference sequence). The CDR3 spans 14 residues. With 5 bases removed from V and 6 bases from J, the gap between germline ends came to 13 bases. CDR3 sequence (DNA): TGTGCCAGCAGTACCCCGACAGACCCCGGGGAGCTGTTTTTT. Translated, it gives CASSTPTDPGELFF.

In DNA form, the CDR3 reads TGTGCCAGCAGCCCGGAGTGGGGACAGGCGGCCTCTTCACCCCTCCACTTT. Protein sequence: CASSPEWGQAASSPLHF. The rearrangement uses TRBV5-6 and TRBJ1-6, with 8 bases matching TRBD1. Germline-derived CDR1 and CDR2 are SGHDT and YYEEEE. The CDR3 length is 17 residues. V was pared by 4 bases and J by 9 bases, with 15 bases of the junction left unmatched.

The CDR3 sequence: CASSKALQGRSPHGEPQHF. The CDR3 nucleotides read TGTGCCAGCAGCAAAGCCCTCCAGGGCAGGTCCCCCCACGGAGAGCCCCAGCATTTT. The rearrangement uses TRBV21-1 and TRBJ1-5; the D segment call TRBD1 is taken from the table without a DNA check. TRBV21-1 counts as a pseudogene. The CDR3 length is 19 residues.

The chain employs TRBV3-1 (or the pseudogene TRBV3-2) and TRBJ1-1, with a possible D match to TRBD1 (6 bases). The germline V gene has CDR1 LGHDT and CDR2 YNNKEL (reference sequence). The CDR3 contains 13 residues. Trimming shortened V by 0 bases and J by 7 bases, and 9 bases separated the two germline ends. For the CDR3, the DNA is TGTGCCAGCAGCCAAGAGGGACAAGTTGAAGCTTTCTTT. Protein product: CASSQEGQVEAFF.

The chain carries TRBV28 and TRBJ2-3; TRBD2 agrees at 9 bases. The CDR3 sequence is 19 residues long. Germline-derived CDR1 and CDR2 are MDHEN and SYDVKM. V trimming: 2 bases; J trimming: 4 bases; junction bases outside the gene matches: 16. This CDR3 reads CASSLGGLALGGLSDTQYF. The CDR3 DNA reads as TGTGCCAGCAGTTTAGGGGGACTAGCCTTGGGGGGTTTGTCAGATACGCAGTATTTT. Full variable domain (outside the CDR3, taken from reference TRBV28 and TRBJ2-3): DVKVTQSSRYLVKRTGEKVFLECVQDMDHENMFWYRQDPGLGLRLIYFSYDVKMKEKGDIPEGYSVSREKKERFSLILESASTNQTSMYLCASSLGGLALGGLSDTQYFGPGTRLTVL.

The table lists this clone with a few counts. This chain joins TRBV6-5 and TRBJ2-2, with D perhaps TRBD2 (6 bases). CDR3 length: 13 amino acids. Trimming removed 7 bases at V and 3 bases at J, with 9 bases between. Germline V gene lookup returns CDR1 MNHEY and CDR2 SVGAGI. This chain's CDR3 is CASTRGYTGELFF. The CDR3 DNA reads as TGTGCCAGCACCCGGGGGTACACCGGGGAGCTGTTTTTT.

The chain uses TRBV11-3 and TRBJ2-4; maybe TRBD2 (5 bases). This CDR3 is built from 12 residues. V lost 6 bases to trimming and J lost 8 bases, with 11 bases between them. Germline V gene data show CDR1 as SGHNT and CDR2 as YENEEA. CDR3 in DNA: TGTGCCAGCAGGAGAGGGCGGGACATTCAGTACTTC. This gives the protein CASRRGRDIQYF.

The chain has TRBV5-1 and TRBJ1-1; perhaps TRBD1 as D (5 bases). From germline, CDR1 is SGHRS and CDR2 YFSETQ. V shed 4 bases and J shed 0 bases, with 16 bases lying between them. The CDR3 has 16 amino acids. The CDR3 protein is CASSERPGQMNTEAFF. The CDR3 nucleotides are TGCGCCAGCAGCGAAAGGCCAGGGCAGATGAACACTGAAGCTTTCTTT. Variable domain in full (rest from reference TRBV5-1 and TRBJ1-1): KAGVTQTPRYLIKTRGQQVTLSCSPISGHRSVSWYQQTPGQGLQFLFEYFSETQRNKGNFPGRFSGRQFSNSRSEMNVSTLELGDSALYLCASSERPGQMNTEAFFGQGTRLTVV.

CDR3 amino acids: CASSSGQGGSTGELFF. For the CDR3, the DNA is TGCGCCAGCAGCTCCGGACAGGGAGGGAGCACCGGGGAGCTGTTTTTT. The V gene is TRBV5-1, the J gene TRBJ2-2; D possibly corresponds to TRBD1 (8 bases). This CDR3 contains 16 residues. CDR1 SGHRS and CDR2 YFSETQ come from the germline V gene. V was shortened by 3 bases and J by 4 bases, with 16 bases between the two germline ends.

The chain carries TRBV24-1 and TRBJ2-2, with D possibly being TRBD1 (6 bases). V lost 6 bases, J lost 1 base, and 14 bases lay in between. Per germline, CDR1 KGHDR and CDR2 SFDVKD. The CDR3 has 16 amino acids. For the CDR3, the DNA is TGTGCCACCAGTAAGTGGGGGCAGTGGAACACCGGGGAGCTGTTTTTT. Translation gives CATSKWGQWNTGELFF.

The chain employs TRBV7-6 and TRBJ2-3, with TRBD2 matching over 13 bases. CDR1 and CDR2 (germline): SGHVS, FNYEAQ. V was pared by 1 base and J by 0 bases, with 4 bases of the junction left unmatched. The CDR3 runs to 18 residues. This CDR3 reads CASSLGTSGGGSTDTQYF. The CDR3 DNA reads TGTGCCAGCAGCTTAGGGACTAGCGGGGGAGGCAGCACAGATACGCAGTATTTT. Combining the CDR3 with reference TRBV7-6 and TRBJ2-3 gives the whole variable domain GAGVSQSPRYKVTKRGQDVALRCDPISGHVSLYWYRQALGQGPEFLTYFNYEAQQDKSGLPNDRFSAERPEGSISTLTIQRTEQRDSAMYRCASSLGTSGGGSTDTQYFGPGTRLTVL.

The chain employs TRBV30 and TRBJ1-1, with 8 bases matching TRBD1. V shed 5 bases and J 8 bases; nucleotides not matched to a gene: 1. From germline, CDR1 is GTSNPN and CDR2 SVGIG (reference sequence). The CDR3 runs 10 residues. DNA for the CDR3: TGTGCCTGGGGGGACAGGGAAGCTTTCTTT. Encoded protein: CAWGDREAFF.

The rearrangement joins TRBV18 to TRBJ2-1; D perhaps matches TRBD2 (6 bases). CDR3 length: 14 amino acids. The V end was cut by 6 bases, the J end by 9 bases, with 18 bases between. CDR1 is KGHSH, CDR2 LQKENI, per germline. The CDR3 protein is CASSRSSWEAEQFF. DNA for the CDR3: TGTGCCAGCTCCCGGAGCTCTTGGGAGGCTGAGCAGTTCTTC.

This sequence joins TRBV28 and TRBJ1-2, with D tentatively TRBD1 (5 bases). This CDR3 is built from 15 residues. Germline V gene data show CDR1 as MDHEN and CDR2 as SYDVKM. Trimming took 5 bases from V and 7 from J, leaving 20 bases between them. The CDR3: CASSPLGGAFSGYTF. The CDR3 nucleotides are TGTGCCAGCAGTCCACTGGGAGGGGCCTTTAGTGGCTACACCTTC.

V and J are TRBV7-2 and TRBJ2-1, with TRBD1 identical over 12 bases. V was clipped by 5 bases and J by 8 bases; unmatched bases: 10. Germline-derived CDR1 and CDR2 are SGHTA and FQGNSA. This CDR3 spans 16 amino acids. The CDR3 is CASSVSGTGGEYEQFF. The DNA of the CDR3 is TGTGCCAGCAGCGTATCCGGGACAGGGGGCGAGTATGAGCAGTTCTTC.

This clone has a handful of counts. The rearrangement links TRBV6-2 or TRBV6-3 to TRBJ1-2, with 7 bases that match TRBD1. Germline loops: CDR1 MNHEY, CDR2 SVGEGT. The CDR3 consists of 14 residues. V trimming: 2 bases; J trimming: 8 bases; junction bases outside the gene matches: 8. The CDR3: CASSYVAGGTGYTF. The DNA of the CDR3 is TGTGCCAGCAGTTACGTGGCAGGGGGTACGGGCTACACCTTC.

The chain links TRBV2 to TRBJ2-5; D may be TRBD2 (5 bases). Between the trimmed V and J ends, which lost 6 bases and 7 bases, there was a span of 24 bases. The CDR3 contains 16 residues. From germline, CDR1 is SNHLY and CDR2 FYNNEI. In DNA, the CDR3 is TGTGCCAGCAGGCCCCAGCGGAACAAGGGAGAGGGGACCCAGTACTTC. Translating gives CASRPQRNKGEGTQYF.

This chain links TRBV28 with TRBJ1-2; D possibly corresponds to TRBD1 (6 bases). Trimming left V 6 bases short and J 0 bases short, with 17 bases between. Germline-derived CDR1 and CDR2 are MDHEN and SYDVKM. The CDR3 has 16 residues. The CDR3 sequence: CASRYWGGLANYGYTF. The CDR3 bases are TGTGCCAGCAGGTACTGGGGGGGCCTAGCTAACTATGGCTACACCTTC.

The chain uses TRBV30 and TRBJ2-7; the D gene is possibly TRBD2 (5 bases). The CDR3 is 11 residues long. The V and J ends lost 4 bases and 12 bases respectively, with 16 bases between them. CDR1 and CDR2 (germline): GTSNPN, SVGIG (reference sequence). The CDR3 bases are TGTGCCTGGACGAAGGAGGCCAAGGGGTACTTC. Translation: CAWTKEAKGYF.

The rearrangement links TRBV6-1 to TRBJ1-2; 7 nucleotides line up with TRBD1. Germline lookup yields CDR1 MNHNS and CDR2 SASEGT. The CDR3 spans 14 residues. Trimming cost V 3 bases and J 4 bases; bases outside gene matches: 5. The CDR3 loop reads CASSEQGVGYGYTF. The CDR3 DNA is TGTGCCAGCAGTGAGCAGGGGGTGGGCTATGGCTACACCTTC.

The chain joins TRBV5-5 to TRBJ1-1, with 11 bases fitting TRBD1. V trimming: 3 bases; J trimming: 5 bases; junction bases outside the gene matches: 3. CDR1 is SGHKS, CDR2 YYEKEE, per germline (reference sequence). CDR3 length: 14 residues. CDR3 nucleotides: TGTGCCAGCAGCTGGACAGGGGGCACGACTGAAGCTTTCTTT. Residues: CASSWTGGTTEAFF.

The chain links TRBV10-2 to TRBJ1-1; no clear D gene. CDR1 and CDR2 from the germline V gene are WSHSY and SAAADI. Trimming cost V 8 bases and J 3 bases, with 7 bases left between them. This CDR3 region has 11 residues. CDR3 bases: TGCGCCAGCTCGCCGGACACTGAAGCTTTCTTT. As protein: CASSPDTEAFF.

The chain employs TRBV30 and TRBJ2-2, with a weak D call TRBD1 (6 bases). The CDR3 runs 14 residues. Germline V gives CDR1 GTSNPN, CDR2 SVGIG (reference sequence). Trimming left V 7 bases short and J 4 bases short, with 16 bases between. CDR3 DNA: TGTGCCTATATGAAGAGGGGGAGCACCGGGGAGCTGTTTTTT. Protein sequence: CAYMKRGSTGELFF.

The chain couples TRBV28 to TRBJ2-3; D might be TRBD2 (5 bases). Germline values: CDR1 MDHEN, CDR2 SYDVKM. This CDR3 comprises 15 residues. Trimming pared 5 bases from V and 5 bases from J, leaving 17 bases between. The CDR3 sequence is CASSLLEGAGDTQYF. CDR3 in DNA: TGTGCCAGCAGTCTGCTTGAGGGCGCAGGAGATACGCAGTATTTT. Based on the CDR3 plus reference TRBV28 and TRBJ2-3, the full variable domain is DVKVTQSSRYLVKRTGEKVFLECVQDMDHENMFWYRQDPGLGLRLIYFSYDVKMKEKGDIPEGYSVSREKKERFSLILESASTNQTSMYLCASSLLEGAGDTQYFGPGTRLTVL.

J is TRBJ2-7 and V is TRBV10-3; D is uncertain. The CDR3 extends over 13 amino acids. Germline V lookup: CDR1 ENHRY, CDR2 SYGVKD. Deletions cut 6 bases from V and 1 base from J, with 10 bases between. The chain's CDR3 is CAIRRPSSYEQYF. As DNA, the CDR3 is TGTGCCATCAGGCGTCCGAGTTCCTACGAGCAGTACTTC.

The CDR3 region has the DNA TGTGCCTGGGGGACTAGCGGGAGTACGCGGCAGTTCTTC. Its translation: CAWGTSGSTRQFF. The chain joins TRBV30 to TRBJ2-1, with 14 bases matching TRBD2. CDR3 size: 13 residues. V lost 5 bases and J lost 12; bases outside the gene matches: 6. Germline-derived CDR1 and CDR2 are GTSNPN and SVGIG (reference sequence).

The gene calls are TRBV27 and TRBJ1-1; TRBD1 matches 11 bases. Trimming took 8 bases from V and 1 from J; bases not matched to a gene: 9. CDR3 length: 16 amino acids. Germline CDR1 is MNHEY and CDR2 is SMNVEV (reference sequence). CDR3 protein: CASRRGTGGANTEAFF. CDR3 bases: TGTGCCAGCCGAAGGGGGACAGGGGGGGCGAACACTGAAGCTTTCTTT.

This clone has only one observation. This chain links TRBV4-2 with TRBJ2-5; 9 nucleotides align to TRBD2. This CDR3 has 18 residues. With 4 bases clipped from V and 0 bases from J, the junction kept 12 bases outside the gene matches. Germline V CDR1 and CDR2: LGHNA, YNFKEQ. The CDR3 spells CASSRGGAALLHQETQYF. CDR3 nucleotides: TGTGCCAGCAGCCGCGGGGGGGCGGCACTTCTCCACCAAGAGACCCAGTACTTC.

The chain recombines TRBV28 with TRBJ1-2; TRBD1 matches at 7 bases. Unmatched junction bases numbered 12, after V lost 7 bases and J lost 7 bases. The CDR3 is 14 amino acids. The germline V gene encodes CDR1 MDHEN and CDR2 SYDVKM. The CDR3 region has the DNA TGTGCCAGCAAAATCCAGGGGGGCGGAGGTGGCTACACCTTC. Amino acid sequence: CASKIQGGGGGYTF.